Described below is a single T cell receptor (beta chain) sequence and its context. The PCR had 60 Vbeta and 13 Jbeta primers. TCRdb keeps only in-frame clones here, not all; method: immunoSEQ multiplex PCR. The sample includes about 90,000 clones, about three quarters of them seen just once. Germline-derived CDR1 and CDR2 are SNHLY and FYNNEI. The J segment lost 4 bases and the V segment lost 8 bases, leaving 3 bases of the junction unmatched. The CDR3 runs to 12 residues. The source of the sample is a study of cytomegalovirus exposure and HLA in healthy donors. The sequencing sample was made of PBMCs. V gene TRBV2 combines with J gene TRBJ2-5; 8 bases align to TRBD1. The sequence was obtained from a woman in her forties in good health and CMV-seropositive. The CDR3 here is CASWTGRETQYF. CDR3 in DNA: TGTGCCAGCTGGACAGGGCGAGAGACCCAGTACTTC.